The next 21 T cell receptor beta chains were all read from a single sample in a study of cytomegalovirus exposure and HLA in healthy donors. PCR involved 60 Vbeta and 13 Jbeta primers. Sequencing was performed with immunoSEQ multiplex PCR; in TCRdb, only in-frame clones are kept and a portion is missing. Here the sample spans 80,000 to 95,000 clones, roughly two thirds being singletons. The sequencing sample was made of PBMCs. The receptors shown here come from a woman aged 25 to 45 in good health and CMV-seronegative.

This clone was picked up one time. This chain connects TRBV27 to TRBJ2-7; 7 nucleotides match TRBD1. CDR1 is MNHEY, CDR2 SMNVEV, per germline (reference sequence). This CDR3 has 13 amino acids. With 6 bases clipped from V and 2 bases from J, the junction kept 4 bases outside the gene matches. The CDR3: CASRLTGTYEQYF. The CDR3 coding sequence is TGTGCCAGCAGGCTGACAGGGACCTACGAGCAGTACTTC.

In this sample, this clone turned up once. CDR3: CATSRGQPSYEQYF. CDR3 nucleotides: TGTGCCACCAGCAGGGGACAGCCCTCCTACGAGCAGTACTTC. The chain carries TRBV15 and TRBJ2-7; 7 bases line up with TRBD1. Germline V gives CDR1 LNHNV, CDR2 YYDKDF (reference sequence). Trimming at V came to 3 bases and at J to 0 bases, leaving 2 bases not matched to a gene. The CDR3 runs to 14 residues.

V and J are TRBV5-1 and TRBJ1-1; 11 bases line up with TRBD1. Trimming cost V 3 bases and J 3 bases; bases outside gene matches: 7. Germline V gene data show CDR1 as SGHRS and CDR2 as YFSETQ. The CDR3 consists of 16 residues. CDR3 in amino acids: CASSSGTGGPDTEAFF. CDR3 sequence (DNA): TGCGCCAGCAGCTCGGGGACAGGGGGACCGGACACTGAAGCTTTCTTT.

This chain connects TRBV5-5 to TRBJ1-2; tentatively, D is TRBD1 (5 bases). CDR3 length: 15 amino acids. V was pared by 1 base and J by 1 base, with 11 bases between. In germline, CDR1 is SGHKS, CDR2 YYEKEE (reference sequence). In nucleotides, the CDR3 is TGTGCCAGCAGCTTGTCGGGGGGAGGTAACTATGGCTACACCTTC. It translates to CASSLSGGGNYGYTF.

The CDR3 DNA reads as TGTGCCAGCAGTGAAAGGGAGGTGGAGACCCAGTACTTC. This codes for CASSEREVETQYF. The chain employs TRBV2 and TRBJ2-5; possible D gene TRBD2, 6 bases. This CDR3 comprises 13 residues. The ends were cut back, 2 bases at V and 5 bases at J, with 9 bases in the middle. Germline CDR1 is SNHLY and CDR2 is FYNNEI. Together with reference TRBV2 and TRBJ2-5, the CDR3 gives the full variable domain: EPEVTQTPSHQVTQMGQEVILRCVPISNHLYFYWYRQILGQKVEFLVSFYNNEISEKSEIFDDQFSVERPDGSNFTLKIRSTKLEDSAMYFCASSEREVETQYFGPGTRLLVL.

This clone turned up a few times. The chain joins TRBV19 to TRBJ1-1; D might be TRBD1 (6 bases). Trimming removed 9 bases at V and 7 bases at J, with 15 bases between. Germline assignment: CDR1 LNHDA and CDR2 SQIVND (reference sequence). The CDR3 has 12 amino acids. The CDR3 DNA reads as TGTGCCAGCAATCATGGACAGTTTGAAGCTTTCTTT. Translation: CASNHGQFEAFF.

This clone was detected a few times. The CDR3 spells CASSVGGWNEQYF. In nucleotides, the CDR3 is TGTGCCAGCAGCGTGGGGGGTTGGAACGAGCAGTACTTC. V is TRBV9 and J is TRBJ2-7; TRBD2 is a possible D gene (6 bases). Germline V lookup: CDR1 SGDLS, CDR2 YYNGEE. The CDR3 length is 13 residues. V was shortened by 2 bases and J by 5 bases, with 11 bases between the two germline ends.

This clone appeared once. The chain couples TRBV5-4 to TRBJ2-3; 15 nucleotides line up with TRBD2. J lost 6 bases, V lost 4 bases, and 15 bases had no gene match. Looked up from germline, CDR1 is SGHNT and CDR2 is YYREEE (reference sequence). This CDR3 is 19 amino acids long. The CDR3 DNA is TGTGCCAGCAGCCTTGCGAGGACTAGCGGGGGGGCCGGCTACGATACGCAGTATTTT. Translated: CASSLARTSGGAGYDTQYF. The full variable domain, rest sourced from reference TRBV5-4 and TRBJ2-3, is ETGVTQSPTHLIKTRGQQVTLRCSSQSGHNTVSWYQQALGQGPQFIFQYYREEENGRGNFPPRFSGLQFPNYSSELNVNALELDDSALYLCASSLARTSGGAGYDTQYFGPGTRLTVL.

The V call is TRBV6-5, the J call TRBJ2-7; weak D call: TRBD1 (6 bases). Trimming left V 0 bases short and J 2 bases short, with 11 bases between. The CDR3 runs to 15 residues. The germline CDR1 and CDR2 sequences are MNHEY and SVGAGI. CDR3: CASSYSTGRAYEQYF. CDR3 bases: TGTGCCAGCAGTTACTCGACAGGACGAGCCTACGAGCAGTACTTC.

As concerns this clone: Other DNA sequences from this sample encode an identical CDR3 as well. The rearrangement links TRBV15 to TRBJ2-7; 9 nucleotides match TRBD1. V lost 11 bases and J lost 4; bases outside the gene matches: 6. CDR1 LNHNV and CDR2 YYDKDF come from the germline V gene (reference sequence). The CDR3 loop spans 12 amino acids. CDR3 DNA sequence: TGTGCCTCAGGGACAGGGAGATACGAGCAGTACTTC. Residues: CASGTGRYEQYF.

This clone was seen more than once but under ten times. The chain couples TRBV9 to TRBJ2-1; 8 bases match TRBD2. CDR1 and CDR2 from the germline V gene are SGDLS and YYNGEE. The CDR3 is made up of 15 amino acids. Unmatched junction bases numbered 0, after V lost 0 bases and J lost 1 base. The CDR3 protein is CASSVAGGSYNEQFF. CDR3 sequence (DNA): TGTGCCAGCAGCGTAGCGGGAGGGTCCTACAATGAGCAGTTCTTC.

In its sample, this clone was seen a few times. This chain's CDR3 is CASSLAGRGGYEQYF. For the CDR3, the DNA is TGCGCCAGCAGCTTGGCCGGGCGGGGAGGCTACGAGCAGTACTTC. V and J are TRBV5-1 and TRBJ2-7; TRBD2 is a possible D gene (6 bases). Germline V gene data show CDR1 as SGHRS and CDR2 as YFSETQ. CDR3 size: 15 residues. The V and J ends lost 0 bases and 3 bases respectively, with 13 bases between them.

J is TRBJ1-5 and V is TRBV6-5, with no clear D. V lost 4 bases to trimming and J lost 3 bases, with 13 bases between them. This CDR3 region has 15 residues. Germline lookup yields CDR1 MNHEY and CDR2 SVGAGI. CDR3 in DNA: TGTGCCAGCAGTTGGGTCGCGGGCCCCAATCAGCCCCAGCATTTT. Residues: CASSWVAGPNQPQHF.

The V call is TRBV25-1, the J call TRBJ2-7, with 7 bases that match TRBD1. This CDR3 is 16 amino acids long. The junction had 12 bases not matched to a gene; V was cut back by 2 bases and J by 5 bases. CDR1 and CDR2 (germline): MGHDK, SYGVNS. In DNA, the CDR3 is TGTGCCAGCAGTGAACCCCTCAGGGGGTCGGGCGACGAGCAGTACTTC. This gives the protein CASSEPLRGSGDEQYF.

V gene TRBV10-3 combines with J gene TRBJ1-2, with 7 bases lining up with TRBD1. The germline gives CDR1 ENHRY, CDR2 SYGVKD. V lost 10 bases and J lost 6; bases outside the gene matches: 17. The CDR3 is made up of 15 amino acids. The CDR3 nucleotides are TGTGCCACTCAGGGGGAGAAAGGGATTTTCCATGGCTACACCTTC. Translating gives CATQGEKGIFHGYTF.

As regards this clone: The identical CDR3 is also encoded by other nucleotide sequences in the sample. In nucleotides, the CDR3 is TGTGCCAGCAGTCAACAGGGAGACTATGGCTACACCTTC. Protein product: CASSQQGDYGYTF. This chain links TRBV27 with TRBJ1-2, with a weak D call TRBD1 (6 bases). This CDR3 is 13 amino acids long. Germline V gives CDR1 MNHEY, CDR2 SMNVEV (reference sequence). With 5 bases removed from V and 3 bases from J, the gap between germline ends came to 10 bases.

This clone was counted a few times. The V call is TRBV30, the J call TRBJ1-6, with 9 nucleotides matching TRBD1. CDR1 and CDR2 (germline): GTSNPN, SVGIG (reference sequence). There are 13 residues in the CDR3. V was clipped by 4 bases and J by 7 bases; unmatched bases: 2. The CDR3 DNA sequence: TGTGCCTGGACCGGGACAGGGAATTCACCCCTCCACTTT. The encoded protein is CAWTGTGNSPLHF.

This chain uses TRBV6-5 with TRBJ2-5, with TRBD2 identical over 10 bases. V dropped 0 bases and J dropped 5; count of bases not matched to a gene: 3. There are 15 residues in the CDR3. Germline CDR1 is MNHEY and CDR2 is SVGAGI. The CDR3: CASSYSIAGGETQYF. CDR3 DNA: TGTGCCAGCAGTTACTCGATAGCGGGGGGCGAGACCCAGTACTTC.

Concerning this clone: At one of its ends the junction is not consistent with the germline gene, which may arise from a read error. Written as DNA, the CDR3 is TGCGCCGGCAGCCAAGAGAGACAGGGGAACACTGAAGCTTTCTTT. This sequence encodes CAGSQERQGNTEAFF. The V and J genes are TRBV4-3 and TRBJ1-1, with TRBD1 matching over 7 bases. The CDR3 length is 15 residues. Germline-derived CDR1 and CDR2 are LGHNA and YSLEER.

As DNA, the CDR3 is TGTGCCAGCAGCCAGTTAGGCTCCCGGGGAACCGGGGAGCTGTTTTTT. This sequence encodes CASSQLGSRGTGELFF. The J gene is TRBJ2-2, the V gene TRBV7-3, with D maybe TRBD2 (5 bases). The CDR3 loop spans 16 amino acids. V was shortened by 5 bases and J by 5 bases, with 18 bases between the two germline ends. Germline CDR1 SGHTA, CDR2 FQGTGA. Together with reference TRBV7-3 and TRBJ2-2, the CDR3 gives the full variable domain: GAGVSQTPSNKVTEKGKYVELRCDPISGHTALYWYRQSLGQGPEFLIYFQGTGAADDSGLPNDRFFAVRPEGSVSTLKIQRTERGDSAVYLCASSQLGSRGTGELFFGEGSRLTVL.

There are a few counts of this clone. The gene calls are TRBV10-3 and TRBJ1-3; D is uncertain. This CDR3 is 17 amino acids long. Per the germline V gene, CDR1 is ENHRY and CDR2 is SYGVKD. Trimming took 2 bases from V and 1 from J, leaving 15 bases between them. The CDR3 is CAISEGRGRPSGNTIYF. The CDR3 nucleotides are TGTGCCATCAGTGAGGGGCGCGGGAGACCGTCTGGAAACACCATATATTTT.